A selection of T cell receptor beta chains follows, all from one sample in a study of beta chain features in type 1 diabetes. Generated by immunoSEQ multiplex PCR, the TCRdb table keeps only in-frame clones and is missing some. This sample has 400,000 to 550,000 clones, with 10% to 12% found just once. Material: naive CD4+ T cells from blood. The source of these receptors is a woman between 18 and 29 years old in good health. Each CDR3 is given with its conserved first and last residue. A D gene is named only where the DNA matches it firmly. Part of the rows lack a size; the others show once, few, many or a class for expanded clones.

>NA|TRBJ1-5|TRBD1|TRBV28
TGTGCCAGCAGTTCCTCCGGGACAGGGAACCAGCCCCAGCATTTT
CASSSSGTGNQPQHF
>NA|TRBJ1-2|TRBD1|TRBV27
TGTGCCAGCAGGTCAACAGGGGATCATGGCTACACCTTC
CASRSTGDHGYTF
>NA|TRBJ2-1|NA|TRBV14
TGTGCCAGCAGCCAAGTAGCTAGGCTATTCTACAATGAGCAGTTCTTC
CASSQVARLFYNEQFF
>few|TRBJ1-1|TRBD1|TRBV30
TGTGCCTGGAAGCCGACAGGGGACTACGGCACTGAAGCTTTCTTT
CAWKPTGDYGTEAFF
>many|TRBJ2-6|NA|TRBV13
TGTGCCAGCAGCCCTGCCACTGGGGCCAACGTCCTGACTTTC
CASSPATGANVLTF
>few|TRBJ1-4|TRBD1|TRBV29-1
TGCAGCGTGCGACAGGGAACTGAAAAACTGTTTTTT
CSVRQGTEKLFF
>NA|TRBJ1-2|NA|TRBV11-3
TGTGCCAGCAGCTCCTACCCTTTTGGGGGCTATGGCTACACCTTC
CASSSYPFGGYGYTF
>NA|TRBJ2-4|NA|TRBV6-5
TGTGCCAGCAGTTACCGGGCTGGGGACATTCAGTACTTC
CASSYRAGDIQYF
>few|TRBJ2-7|NA|TRBV30
TGTGCCTGGAGTGTCCTCGGCAGGAGGGTCTACGAGCAGTACTTC
CAWSVLGRRVYEQYF
>NA|TRBJ1-3|NA|TRBV30
TGTGCCTGGACCGAGGGTCCAGGGGCTGGAAACACCATATATTTT
CAWTEGPGAGNTIYF
>NA|TRBJ2-1|NA|TRBV23-1
TGCGCCAGCAGTCACCGGGACCTCAATGAGCAGTTCTTC
CASSHRDLNEQFF
>NA|TRBJ2-7|TRBD2|TRBV7-9
TGTGCCAGCAGCTTAAAGCGGGAGGGCCGCTACGAGCAGTACTTC
CASSLKREGRYEQYF
>few|TRBJ1-1|NA|TRBV9
TGTGCCAGCAGCGTAGGGGGGTTAACTGAAGCTTTCTTT
CASSVGGLTEAFF
>few|TRBJ1-2|NA|TRBV7-6
TGTGCCAGCAGCTTAAGCCAGGGGCTTAACTATGGCTACACCTTC
CASSLSQGLNYGYTF
>NA|TRBJ2-1|NA|TRBV9
TGTGCCAGCAGCGTAGCGGGAGTCAGTGGTGAGCAGTTCTTC
CASSVAGVSGEQFF
>few|TRBJ2-3|TRBD1|TRBV10-3
TGTGCCATCAGTGCGGGACAGGCCCCAGATACGCAGTATTTT
CAISAGQAPDTQYF